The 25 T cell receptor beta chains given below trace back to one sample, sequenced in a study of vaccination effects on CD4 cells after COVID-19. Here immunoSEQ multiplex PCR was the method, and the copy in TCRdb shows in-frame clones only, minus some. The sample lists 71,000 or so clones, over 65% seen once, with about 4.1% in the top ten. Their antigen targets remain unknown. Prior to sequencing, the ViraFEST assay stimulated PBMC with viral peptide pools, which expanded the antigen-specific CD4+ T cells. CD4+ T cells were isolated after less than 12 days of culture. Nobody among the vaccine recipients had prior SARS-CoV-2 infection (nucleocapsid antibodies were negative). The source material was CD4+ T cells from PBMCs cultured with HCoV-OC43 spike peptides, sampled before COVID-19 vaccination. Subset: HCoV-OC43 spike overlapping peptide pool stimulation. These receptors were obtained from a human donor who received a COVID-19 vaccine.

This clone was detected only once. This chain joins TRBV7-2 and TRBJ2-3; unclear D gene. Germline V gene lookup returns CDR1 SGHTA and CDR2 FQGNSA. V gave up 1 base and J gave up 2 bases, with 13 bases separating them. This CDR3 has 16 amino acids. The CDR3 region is CASSLGPVGSTDTQYF. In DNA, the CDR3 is TGTGCCAGCAGCTTAGGGCCCGTAGGCTCCACAGATACGCAGTATTTT.

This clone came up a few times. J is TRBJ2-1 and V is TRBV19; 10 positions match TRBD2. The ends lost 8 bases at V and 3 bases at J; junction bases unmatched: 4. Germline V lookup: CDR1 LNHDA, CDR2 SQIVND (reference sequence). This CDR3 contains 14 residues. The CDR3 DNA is TGTGCCAGTCGGACTAGCGGCTTCTACAATGAGCAGTTCTTC. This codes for CASRTSGFYNEQFF. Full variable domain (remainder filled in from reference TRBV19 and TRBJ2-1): DGGITQSPKYLFRKEGQNVTLSCEQNLNHDAMYWYRQDPGQGLRLIYYSQIVNDFQKGDIAEGYSVSREKKESFPLTVTSAQKNPTAFYLCASRTSGFYNEQFFGPGTRLTVL.

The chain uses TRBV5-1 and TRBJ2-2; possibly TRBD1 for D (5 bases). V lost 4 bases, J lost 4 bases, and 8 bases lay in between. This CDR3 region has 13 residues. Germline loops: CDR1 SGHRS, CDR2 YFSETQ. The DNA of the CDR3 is TGCGCCAGCAGCCCCCAGGGCACCGGGGAGCTGTTTTTT. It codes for CASSPQGTGELFF.

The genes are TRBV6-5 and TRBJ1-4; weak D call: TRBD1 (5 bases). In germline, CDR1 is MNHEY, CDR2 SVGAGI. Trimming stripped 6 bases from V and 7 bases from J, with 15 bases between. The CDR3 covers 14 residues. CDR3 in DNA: TGTGCCAGCAGGTTCAGGGCGTCGAGTGAAAAACTGTTTTTT. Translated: CASRFRASSEKLFF.

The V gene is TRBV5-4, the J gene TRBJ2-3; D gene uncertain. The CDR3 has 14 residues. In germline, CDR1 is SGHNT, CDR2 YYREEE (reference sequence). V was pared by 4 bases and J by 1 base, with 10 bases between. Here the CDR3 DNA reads TGTGCCAGCAGCGATACCAGAGGCACAGATACGCAGTATTTT. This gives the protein CASSDTRGTDTQYF.

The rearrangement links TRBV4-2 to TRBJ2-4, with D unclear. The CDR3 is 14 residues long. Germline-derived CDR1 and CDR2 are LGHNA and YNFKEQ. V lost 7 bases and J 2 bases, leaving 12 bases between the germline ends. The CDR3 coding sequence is TGTGCCAGCACCCACACAGAAACCAAAAACATTCAGTACTTC. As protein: CASTHTETKNIQYF.

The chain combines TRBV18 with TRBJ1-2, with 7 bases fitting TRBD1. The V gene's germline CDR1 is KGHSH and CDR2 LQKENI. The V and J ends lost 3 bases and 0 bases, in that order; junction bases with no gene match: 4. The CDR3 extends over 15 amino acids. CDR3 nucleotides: TGTGCCAGCTCACCCGGACAGGTAGCTAACTATGGCTACACCTTC. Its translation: CASSPGQVANYGYTF.

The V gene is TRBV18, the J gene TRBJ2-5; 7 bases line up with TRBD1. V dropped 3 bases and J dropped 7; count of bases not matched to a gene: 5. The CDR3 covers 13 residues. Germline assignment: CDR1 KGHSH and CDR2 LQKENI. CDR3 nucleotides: TGTGCCAGCTCACCCGACAGGGAAGGGACCCAGTACTTC. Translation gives CASSPDREGTQYF.

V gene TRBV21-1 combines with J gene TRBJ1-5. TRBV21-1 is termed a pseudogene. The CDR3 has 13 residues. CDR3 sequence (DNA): TGTGCCAGCAGCGTTCACCGACATCAGCCCCAGCATTTT. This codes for CASSVHRHQPQHF.

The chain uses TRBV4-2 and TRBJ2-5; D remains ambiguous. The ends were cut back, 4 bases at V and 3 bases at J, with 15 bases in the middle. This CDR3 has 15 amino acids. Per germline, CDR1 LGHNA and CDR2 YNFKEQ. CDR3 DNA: TGTGCCAGCAGCCGCAAAGGGCGGATGGAAGAGACCCAGTACTTC. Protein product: CASSRKGRMEETQYF.

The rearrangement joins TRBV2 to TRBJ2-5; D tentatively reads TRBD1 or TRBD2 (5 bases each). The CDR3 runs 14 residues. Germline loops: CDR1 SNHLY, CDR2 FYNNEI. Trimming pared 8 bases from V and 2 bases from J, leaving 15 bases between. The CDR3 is CASLRDAVQETQYF. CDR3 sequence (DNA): TGTGCCAGCTTGAGGGACGCTGTTCAAGAGACCCAGTACTTC.

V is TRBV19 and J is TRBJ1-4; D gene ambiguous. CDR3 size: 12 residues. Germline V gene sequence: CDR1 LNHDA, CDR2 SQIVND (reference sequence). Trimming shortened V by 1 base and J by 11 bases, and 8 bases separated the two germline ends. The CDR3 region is CASSIGGHKLFF. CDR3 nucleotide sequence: TGTGCCAGTAGTATAGGAGGGCACAAACTGTTTTTT.

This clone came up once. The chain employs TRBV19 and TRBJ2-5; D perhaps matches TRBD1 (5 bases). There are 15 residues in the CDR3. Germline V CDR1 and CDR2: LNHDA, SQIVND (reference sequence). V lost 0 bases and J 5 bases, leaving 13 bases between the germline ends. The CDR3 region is CASSIDAQGRETQYF. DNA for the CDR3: TGTGCCAGTAGTATAGATGCTCAGGGTAGGGAGACCCAGTACTTC.

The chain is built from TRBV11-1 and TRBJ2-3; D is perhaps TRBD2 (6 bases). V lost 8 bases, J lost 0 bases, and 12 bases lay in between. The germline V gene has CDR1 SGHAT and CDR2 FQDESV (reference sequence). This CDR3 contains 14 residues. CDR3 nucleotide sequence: TGTGCCAGCGGGACTTTTACTAGCACAGATACGCAGTATTTT. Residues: CASGTFTSTDTQYF.

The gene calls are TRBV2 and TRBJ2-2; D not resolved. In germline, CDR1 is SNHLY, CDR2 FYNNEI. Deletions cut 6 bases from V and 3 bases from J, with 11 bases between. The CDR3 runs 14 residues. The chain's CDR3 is CASSILRDTGELFF. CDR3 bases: TGTGCCAGCAGCATCCTTAGGGACACCGGGGAGCTGTTTTTT.

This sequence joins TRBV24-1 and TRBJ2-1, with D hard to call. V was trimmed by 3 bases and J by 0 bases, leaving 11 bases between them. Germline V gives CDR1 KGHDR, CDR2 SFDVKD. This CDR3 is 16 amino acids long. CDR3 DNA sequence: TGTGCCACCAGTGATCAGACATCGAGCTCCTACAATGAGCAGTTCTTC. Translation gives CATSDQTSSSYNEQFF.

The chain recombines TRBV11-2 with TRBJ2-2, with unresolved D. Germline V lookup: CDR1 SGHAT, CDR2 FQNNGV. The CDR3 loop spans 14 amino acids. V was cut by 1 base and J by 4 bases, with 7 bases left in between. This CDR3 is CASSLVVFTGELFF. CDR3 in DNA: TGTGCCAGCAGCTTAGTTGTATTCACCGGGGAGCTGTTTTTT.

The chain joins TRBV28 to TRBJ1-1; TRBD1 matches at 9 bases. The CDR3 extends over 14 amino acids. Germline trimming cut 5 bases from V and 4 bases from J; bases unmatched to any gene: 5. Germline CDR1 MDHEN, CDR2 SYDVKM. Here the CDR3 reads CASSPLTGGTEAFF. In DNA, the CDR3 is TGTGCCAGCAGTCCTCTGACAGGGGGCACTGAAGCTTTCTTT.

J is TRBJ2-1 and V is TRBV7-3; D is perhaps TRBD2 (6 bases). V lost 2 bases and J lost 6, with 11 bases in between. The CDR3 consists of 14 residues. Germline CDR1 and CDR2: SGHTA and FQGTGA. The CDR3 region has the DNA TGTGCCAGCAGCTTACGGGCGGGGACCAATGAGCAGTTCTTC. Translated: CASSLRAGTNEQFF.

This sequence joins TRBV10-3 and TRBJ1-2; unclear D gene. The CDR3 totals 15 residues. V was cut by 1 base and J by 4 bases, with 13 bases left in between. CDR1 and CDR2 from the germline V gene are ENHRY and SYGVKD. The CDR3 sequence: CAISEYAGTSYGYTF. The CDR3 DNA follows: TGTGCCATCAGTGAGTACGCGGGAACCTCCTATGGCTACACCTTC.

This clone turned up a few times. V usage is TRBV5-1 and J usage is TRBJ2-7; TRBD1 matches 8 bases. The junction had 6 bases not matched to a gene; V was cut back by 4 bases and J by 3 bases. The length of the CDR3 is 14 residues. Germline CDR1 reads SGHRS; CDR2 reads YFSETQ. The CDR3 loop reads CASSRDRGDYEQYV. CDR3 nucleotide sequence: TGCGCCAGCAGCCGTGACAGGGGCGACTACGAGCAGTACGTC.

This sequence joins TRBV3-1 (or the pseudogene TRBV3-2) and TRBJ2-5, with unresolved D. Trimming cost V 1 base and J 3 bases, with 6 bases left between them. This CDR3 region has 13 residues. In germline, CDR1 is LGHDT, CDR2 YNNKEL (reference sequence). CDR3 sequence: CASSQGVKETQYF. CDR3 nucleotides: TGTGCCAGCAGCCAAGGGGTAAAAGAGACCCAGTACTTC.

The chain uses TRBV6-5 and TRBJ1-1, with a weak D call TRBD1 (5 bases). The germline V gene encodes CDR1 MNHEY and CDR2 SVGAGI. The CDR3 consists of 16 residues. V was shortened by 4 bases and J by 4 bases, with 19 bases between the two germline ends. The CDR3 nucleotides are TGTGCCAGCAGTTCCCCGCGGAAACAGGTGGGCACTGAAGCTTTCTTT. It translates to CASSSPRKQVGTEAFF.

The CDR3 here is CASSLVGATEAFF. The CDR3 DNA sequence: TGTGCCAGCAGCTTGGTGGGGGCCACTGAAGCTTTCTTT. The rearrangement links TRBV5-5 to TRBJ1-1; D is possibly TRBD1 (6 bases). Germline loops: CDR1 SGHKS, CDR2 YYEKEE (reference sequence). Trimming left V 0 bases short and J 4 bases short, with 7 bases between. The CDR3 contains 13 residues.

Here the CDR3 reads CASSLAGQFTEAFF. The CDR3, as DNA: TGCGCCAGCAGCTTGGCCGGGCAGTTCACTGAAGCTTTCTTT. V and J are TRBV5-1 and TRBJ1-1; no definite D call. V dropped 0 bases and J dropped 4 bases, with 10 bases sitting between them. Per germline, CDR1 SGHRS and CDR2 YFSETQ. The CDR3 has 14 residues.